The 12 T cell receptor beta chains below come from one sample, sequenced in a study of glioma-infiltrating T cells. Amplification of TCR alpha and beta CDR3 regions from RNA used iRepertoire nested multiplex PCR. TCRdb independently ran MiXCR on the multiplex PCR reads; one entry per CDR3 protein. The profile shows fewer than 200,000 distinct CDR3 sequences, 25% to 35% of them singletons. Sequencing was performed on glioma tissue, nonneoplastic brain tissue, or PBMCs (not recorded which). The receptors here all came from a human donor with low-grade glioma or glioblastoma, undergoing nonglioma brain surgery, or in good health (not recorded which).

This clonotype was found a few times. The rearrangement joins TRBV7-9 to TRBJ2-5, with D maybe TRBD2 (7 bases). V gave up 3 bases and J gave up 1 base, with 15 bases separating them. The length of the CDR3 is 16 residues. Per the germline V gene, CDR1 is SEHNR and CDR2 is FQNEAQ (reference sequence). In DNA form, the CDR3 reads TGTGCCAGCAGCTTCGCCGGAGGGGGGGTCCAAGAGACCCAGTACTTC. Encoded protein: CASSFAGGGVQETQYF.

At least ten counts were recorded for this clonotype. The rearrangement joins TRBV7-2 to TRBJ2-7, with D perhaps matching TRBD1 (6 bases). The V and J ends lost 5 bases and 2 bases respectively, with 19 bases between them. The CDR3 is made up of 16 amino acids. Germline V gene lookup returns CDR1 SGHTA and CDR2 FQGNSA. DNA of the CDR3: TGTGCCAGCAGCCCCAGTGGGACAACCGGGGCCTACGAGCAGTACTTC. As protein: CASSPSGTTGAYEQYF.

This clonotype has a count of ten or more. The V and J genes are TRBV19 and TRBJ1-2; no definite D call. The length of the CDR3 is 15 residues. V lost 7 bases and J 1 base, leaving 16 bases between the germline ends. CDR1 and CDR2 (germline): LNHDA, SQIVND (reference sequence). Here the CDR3 reads CASNPQNGFNYGYTF. The CDR3 DNA is TGTGCCAGTAACCCCCAGAACGGATTTAACTATGGCTACACCTTC.

This clonotype was counted ten times or more. This chain joins TRBV4-2 and TRBJ2-5, with 9 nucleotides matching TRBD1. V gave up 0 bases and J gave up 4 bases; unmatched junction bases: 3. The CDR3 contains 15 residues. The germline CDR1 and CDR2 sequences are LGHNA and YNFKEQ. CDR3 DNA: TGTGCCAGCAGCCAAGATTGGACAGGGGCAGAGACCCAGTACTTC. As protein: CASSQDWTGAETQYF.

The table lists this clonotype with many counts. The rearrangement uses TRBV7-8 and TRBJ1-5; TRBD1 might be the D (6 bases). Germline CDR1 SGHVS, CDR2 FQNEAQ. The CDR3 consists of 17 residues. V dropped 0 bases and J dropped 2 bases, with 14 bases sitting between them. The DNA of the CDR3 is TGTGCCAGCAGCTTAGCTTTTGGCAGGGGCGGCAATCAGCCCCAGCATTTT. As protein: CASSLAFGRGGNQPQHF.

The J gene is TRBJ2-3, the V gene TRBV5-4, with TRBD2 identical over 11 bases. Trimming cost V 5 bases and J 2 bases; bases outside gene matches: 22. The CDR3 covers 21 residues. The germline V gene encodes CDR1 SGHNT and CDR2 YYREEE (reference sequence). CDR3 residues: CASRKSPMPGLAVSSTDTQYF. CDR3 nucleotide sequence: TGTGCCAGCAGAAAGTCCCCTATGCCGGGACTAGCGGTCTCGTCCACAGATACGCAGTATTTT.

The chain combines TRBV25-1 with TRBJ1-2, with 9 bases fitting TRBD1. V lost 1 base and J lost 7; bases outside the gene matches: 7. The V gene's germline CDR1 is MGHDK and CDR2 SYGVNS. The CDR3 covers 15 residues. In nucleotides, the CDR3 is TGTGCCAGCAGTGAATCTGGACAGGGGTATGGTGGCTACACCTTC. Translation: CASSESGQGYGGYTF.

This clonotype was recorded many times. The rearrangement joins TRBV27 to TRBJ1-1, with 9 bases matching TRBD1. Per the germline V gene, CDR1 is MNHEY and CDR2 is SMNVEV (reference sequence). The CDR3 totals 15 residues. With V trimmed by 5 bases and J by 4 bases, 8 bases remained unmatched. DNA for the CDR3: TGTGCCAGCAGTACGCCCGGGACAGGGACCACTGAAGCTTTCTTT. This encodes CASSTPGTGTTEAFF.

The V call is TRBV27, the J call TRBJ1-6; D not resolved. The CDR3 length is 13 residues. V lost 4 bases, J lost 15 bases, and 16 bases lay in between. Germline values: CDR1 MNHEY, CDR2 SMNVEV (reference sequence). The CDR3 nucleotides read TGTGCCAGCAGTTATCGGCCTAATTCAAACCTCCACTTT. Its translation: CASSYRPNSNLHF.

This clonotype has just one count. Being one base from a much bigger clone, this may be a read error. This chain connects TRBV20-1 to TRBJ1-2; no definite D call. The CDR3 sequence is 11 residues long. The V gene's germline CDR1 is DFQATT and CDR2 SNEGSKA (reference sequence). CDR3 nucleotides: TGCAGGGTTGAAGAGGGTCAGGGCTACACCTTC. Translated, it gives CRVEEGQGYTF.

The sample holds many counts of this clonotype. The CDR3 coding sequence is TGCAGTGCACCGGTCCAACACTACACCTTC. Translated, it gives CSAPVQHYTF. V is TRBV20-1 and J is TRBJ1-2; D is ambiguous. This CDR3 has 10 residues. Trimming left V 6 bases short and J 10 bases short, with 12 bases between. Per the germline V gene, CDR1 is DFQATT and CDR2 is SNEGSKA (reference sequence).

In this sample, this clonotype turned up many times. The J gene is TRBJ1-4, the V gene TRBV20-1; 8 positions agree with TRBD1. Germline trimming cut 0 bases from V and 8 bases from J; bases unmatched to any gene: 5. The CDR3 totals 14 residues. CDR1 DFQATT and CDR2 SNEGSKA come from the germline V gene (reference sequence). DNA of the CDR3: TGCAGTGCTAGAGACGACAGGGGTCGGGAAAAACTGTTTTTT. Translating gives CSARDDRGREKLFF.